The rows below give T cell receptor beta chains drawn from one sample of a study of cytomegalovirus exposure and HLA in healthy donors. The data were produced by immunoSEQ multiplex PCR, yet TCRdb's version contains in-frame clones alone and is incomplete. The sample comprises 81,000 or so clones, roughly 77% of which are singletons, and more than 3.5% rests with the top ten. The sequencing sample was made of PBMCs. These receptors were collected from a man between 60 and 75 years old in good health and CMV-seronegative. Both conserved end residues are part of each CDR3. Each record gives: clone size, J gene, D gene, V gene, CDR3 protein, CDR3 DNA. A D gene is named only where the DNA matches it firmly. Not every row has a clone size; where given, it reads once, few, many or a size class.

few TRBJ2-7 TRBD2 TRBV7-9 CASSLTSGGSYF TGTGCCAGCAGCCTTACTAGCGGGGGATCATACTTC
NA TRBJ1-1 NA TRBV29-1 CSVETTGLTNTEAFF TGCAGCGTTGAAACGACGGGACTCACGAACACTGAAGCTTTCTTT
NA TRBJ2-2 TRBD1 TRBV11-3 CASSNRGGNTGELFF TGTGCCAGCAGCAACAGGGGTGGGAACACCGGGGAGCTGTTTTTT
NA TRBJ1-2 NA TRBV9 CASSVGLRAPPTSYGYTF TGTGCCAGCAGCGTTGGTCTGCGGGCCCCTCCCACTAGTTATGGCTACACCTTC
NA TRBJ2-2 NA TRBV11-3 CASSSLFGVTGKWTGELFF TGTGCCAGCAGCTCCCTTTTTGGTGTTACAGGGAAGTGGACCGGGGAGCTGTTTTTT
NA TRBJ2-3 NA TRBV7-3 CASSLNGGADTQYF TGTGCCAGCAGCTTAAATGGCGGGGCAGATACGCAGTATTTT
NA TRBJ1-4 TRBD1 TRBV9 CASSVTGTGNEKLFF TGTGCCAGCAGCGTGACCGGGACAGGGAATGAAAAACTGTTTTTT
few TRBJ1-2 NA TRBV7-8 CASSPHPRVNYGYTF TGTGCCAGCAGTCCCCATCCCCGGGTTAACTATGGCTACACCTTC
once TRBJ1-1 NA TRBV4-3 CASSQEEGTGGTEAFF TGCGCCAGCAGCCAAGAAGAGGGCACGGGTGGTACTGAAGCTTTCTTT
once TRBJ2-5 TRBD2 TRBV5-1 CASQAGGGETQYF TGCGCCAGCCAAGCGGGGGGAGGGGAGACCCAGTACTTC
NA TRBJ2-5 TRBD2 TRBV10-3 CATTGTSVTETQYF TGTGCCACAACCGGGACTAGCGTGACAGAGACCCAGTACTTC
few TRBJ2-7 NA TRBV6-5 CASRSTVAYEQYF TGTGCCAGCAGGTCGACAGTCGCATACGAGCAGTACTTC
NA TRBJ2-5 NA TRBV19 CASSFQGETQYF TGTGCCAGTAGTTTTCAGGGGGAGACCCAGTACTTC
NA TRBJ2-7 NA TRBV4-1 CASSQVGPGAYEQYF TGCGCCAGCAGCCAAGTGGGCCCGGGGGCCTACGAGCAGTACTTC
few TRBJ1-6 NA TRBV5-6 CASSLDGKIGGYNSPLHF TGTGCCAGCAGCTTGGACGGAAAAATCGGAGGCTATAATTCACCCCTCCACTTT
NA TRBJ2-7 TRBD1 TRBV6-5 CASSYSSGTGGDEQYF TGTGCCAGCAGTTACTCATCCGGGACAGGGGGCGACGAGCAGTACTTC
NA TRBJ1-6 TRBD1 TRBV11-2 CASSLDKGASSPLHF TGTGCCAGCAGCTTAGATAAGGGGGCGAGTTCACCCCTCCACTTT
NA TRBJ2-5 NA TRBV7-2 CASSLSETQYF TGTGCCAGCAGCCTATCAGAGACCCAGTACTTC
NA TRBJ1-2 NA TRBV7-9 CASSLDDSFLEYGYTF TGTGCCAGCAGCTTAGACGACAGCTTCCTTGAGTATGGCTACACCTTC
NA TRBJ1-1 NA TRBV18 CASSREGWMNTEAFF TGTGCCAGCTCACGGGAGGGTTGGATGAACACTGAAGCTTTCTTT
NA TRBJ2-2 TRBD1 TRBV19 CASSMRRGQGWTGELFF TGTGCCAGTAGTATGAGGCGGGGACAGGGTTGGACCGGGGAGCTGTTTTTT
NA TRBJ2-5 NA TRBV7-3 CASSPQGGNQETQYF TGTGCCAGCAGCCCCCAAGGAGGGAACCAAGAGACCCAGTACTTC
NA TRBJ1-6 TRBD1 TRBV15 CATSRGTANSPLHF TGTGCCACCAGCAGGGGGACAGCGAATTCACCCCTCCACTTT
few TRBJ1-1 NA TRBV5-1 CASSLFGGTEAFF TGCGCCAGCAGCTTGTTCGGGGGAACTGAAGCTTTCTTT
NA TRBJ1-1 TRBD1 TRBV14 CASSQEGGTGMNTEAFF TGTGCCAGCAGCCAAGAAGGGGGGACAGGGATGAACACTGAAGCTTTCTTT
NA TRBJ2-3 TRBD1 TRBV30 CAWSWGQGNTDTQYF TGTGCCTGGAGTTGGGGACAGGGAAACACAGATACGCAGTATTTT
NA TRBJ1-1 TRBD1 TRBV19 CASSTQGGTEAFF TGTGCCAGTAGTACACAGGGGGGCACTGAAGCTTTCTTT
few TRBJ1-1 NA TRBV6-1 CASSVSSGQNLKGAFF TGTGCCAGCAGTGTTTCCTCCGGACAGAACTTAAAAGGAGCTTTCTTT
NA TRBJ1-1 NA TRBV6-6 CASTSRGNTEAFF TGTGCCAGCACTTCCCGGGGGAACACTGAAGCTTTCTTT
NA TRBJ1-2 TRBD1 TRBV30 CAWRSRGTGVFPNYGYTF TGTGCCTGGAGATCGCGCGGGACAGGGGTTTTCCCGAACTATGGCTACACCTTC
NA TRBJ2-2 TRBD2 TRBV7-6 CASSLGTGGGNTGELFF TGTGCCAGCAGCTTAGGGACTGGCGGGGGGAACACCGGGGAGCTGTTTTTT
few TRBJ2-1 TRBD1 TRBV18 CASSPTRDRGNNEQFF TGTGCCAGCTCTCCTACCCGGGACAGAGGAAACAATGAGCAGTTCTTC
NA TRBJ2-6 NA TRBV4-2 CASSQDRVTSGANVLTF TGTGCCAGCAGCCAAGACAGGGTTACCTCTGGGGCCAACGTCCTGACTTTC
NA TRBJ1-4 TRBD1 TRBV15 CATSRRDREDEKLFF TGTGCCACCAGCAGACGCGACAGGGAGGATGAAAAACTGTTTTTT
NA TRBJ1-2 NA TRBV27 CASSLGGSLNYGYTF TGTGCCAGCAGTTTAGGTGGGAGTTTGAACTATGGCTACACCTTC
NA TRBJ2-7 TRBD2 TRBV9 CASSVGLAHSYEQYF TGTGCCAGCAGCGTAGGACTAGCGCACTCCTACGAGCAGTACTTC
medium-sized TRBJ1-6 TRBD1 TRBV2 CASSKETGARINSPLHF TGTGCCAGCAGCAAAGAGACAGGGGCTAGAATAAATTCACCCCTCCACTTT
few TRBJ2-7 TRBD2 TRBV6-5 CASRRSGGAGEQYF TGTGCCAGCAGGAGAAGCGGGGGGGCGGGTGAGCAGTACTTC
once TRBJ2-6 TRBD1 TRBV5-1 CASSPEGQGVIPGANVLTF TGCGCCAGCAGCCCGGAGGGACAGGGAGTTATCCCTGGGGCCAACGTCCTGACTTTC
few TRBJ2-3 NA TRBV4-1 CASSQVGGAGDTQYF TGCGCCAGCAGCCAAGTTGGGGGGGCGGGCGATACGCAGTATTTT
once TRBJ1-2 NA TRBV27 CASSPTGVGTWGYTF TGTGCCAGCAGCCCAACGGGGGTCGGGACGTGGGGCTACACCTTC
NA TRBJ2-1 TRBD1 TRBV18 CASSPSGGLPYNEQFF TGTGCCAGCTCACCCTCAGGGGGCCTCCCCTACAATGAGCAGTTCTTC
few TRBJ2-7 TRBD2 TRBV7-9 CASSLAGGETLRAREQYF TGTGCCAGCAGCTTAGCCGGGGGGGAGACGCTCAGGGCTCGGGAGCAGTACTTC
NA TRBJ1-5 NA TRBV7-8 CASSLGHISNQPQHF TGTGCCAGCAGCTTAGGACACATTAGCAATCAGCCCCAGCATTTT
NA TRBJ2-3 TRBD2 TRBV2 CASSLGTSGGDTDTQYF TGTGCCAGCAGCCTTGGGACTAGCGGGGGGGACACAGATACGCAGTATTTT
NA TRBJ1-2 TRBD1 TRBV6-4 CASSASQGAYDGYTF TGTGCCAGCAGTGCCTCCCAGGGGGCTTATGATGGCTACACCTTC
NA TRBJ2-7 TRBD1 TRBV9 CASSVGSRGISEQYF TGTGCCAGCAGCGTAGGGTCCAGGGGGATCTCTGAGCAGTACTTC
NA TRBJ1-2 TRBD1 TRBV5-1 CASSPARQGVDGYTF TGCGCCAGCAGCCCGGCTAGACAGGGGGTCGATGGCTACACCTTC
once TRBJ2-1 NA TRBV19 CASSMLSSYNEQFF TGTGCCAGTAGTATGCTGAGCTCCTACAATGAGCAGTTCTTC
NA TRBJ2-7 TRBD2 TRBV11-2 CASSLDGTSGEQYF TGTGCCAGCAGCTTAGATGGGACTAGCGGGGAGCAGTACTTC
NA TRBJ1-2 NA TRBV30 CAWSLRASGGYTF TGTGCCTGGAGCCTCCGGGCCTCAGGGGGCTACACCTTC
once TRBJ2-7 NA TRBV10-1 CASSGQPTGLSYEQYF TGCGCCAGCAGTGGCCAACCGACAGGTTTAAGCTACGAGCAGTACTTC
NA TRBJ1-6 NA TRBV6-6 CAIRGGRDSPLHF TGTGCCATCCGAGGGGGACGAGACTCACCCCTCCACTTT
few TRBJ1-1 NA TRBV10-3 CASSEQENTEAFF TGTGCCAGCAGTGAACAGGAAAACACTGAAGCTTTCTTT
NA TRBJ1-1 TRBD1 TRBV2 CASSSYDRGTEAFF TGTGCCAGCAGTTCATACGACAGGGGAACTGAAGCTTTCTTT
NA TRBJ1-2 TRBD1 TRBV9 CASSVGDRVQAGYTF TGTGCCAGCAGCGTAGGGGACAGGGTCCAAGCAGGCTACACCTTC
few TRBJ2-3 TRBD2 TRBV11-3 CASSSGGDYTDTQYF TGTGCCAGCAGCTCGGGGGGGGACTACACAGATACGCAGTATTTT